This TCR beta chain appears in the sequencing data of a study of blood T cell repertoires in COVID-19 (dated by TCRdb to about 2020). In the study overall: Collaborator samples came from the United States, Italy and Spain and covered acute and convalescent phases of COVID-19. The material from the prospective study consisted of cDNA or gDNA derived from T cells, B-cell-depleted T cells, or PBMCs. The dataset comprised deeply sampled blood TCRbeta repertoires from subjects exposed to, actively infected with, or recovered from COVID-19. The repertoires were released in a freely available public database intended as a resource for research on the immune response to SARS-CoV-2. The samples were drawn from two sources: the first 160 participants of the ongoing ImmuneRACE study, and 1,200 or so subjects contributed by 6 global collaborators. A de-identified subject ID, COVID-19 status, age in years and sex were almost always included in the sample metadata. Where HLA class I and class II types were available, the types were taken from metadata supplied by the sample provider, not from assay-based typing. General study outcomes and caveats: How much clinical and demographic metadata was included differed by source and by participant, and the metadata was provided uncurated.

At one collaborating source in Seattle, patients were enrolled during active infection and were followed longitudinally through the course of disease. Whole blood was collected in K2EDTA tubes by collaborating institutions according to the institutions' own protocols. For TCRbeta analysis, collaborator samples were shipped as frozen whole blood, as isolated PBMCs, or as DNA extracted from either sample type. On this clone itself: Its specific antigen is unknown. One base away there is no much larger clone; base qualities are not given.

TCRbeta CDR3 regions were amplified from genomic DNA using the immunoSEQ Assay, a bias-controlled multiplex PCR. The authors processed their data as follows. The number of nucleated cells in each sample was estimated from the amplification of reference gene primers within the assay. Sequence reads were collapsed and filtered to measure the absolute abundance of every unique TCRbeta CDR3 rearrangement. For each sample, productive Simpson clonality was calculated by taking the square root of Simpson's diversity index across productive rearrangements. As stored in TCRdb, this immuneACCESS dataset retains in-frame rearrangements with V and J assigned. A fraction of the clones does not appear; measured against another copy, unresolved V genes explain less than half of the discrepancy, and the remainder lacks a known reason. V and J calls plus clone size are reproduced from that table; the DNA served to infer D and trimming. The sample yields about 330,000 clones; 80% to 90% were counted once. Around 8.9% of the sample is held by the ten biggest clonotypes.

Sequencing was carried out using peripheral blood. The origin of this receptor is a man aged 30-40 years with COVID-19, enrolled during active disease.

The CDR3 in this case is CASSYTQLFSGNTIYF. At the DNA level, the sequence is TGTGCCAGCAGTTACACACAACTATTCTCTGGAAACACCATATATTTT. Rearrangement joined TRBV6-5 to TRBJ1-3, with the D gene uncertain. V loses 2 bases, J loses 0 bases, and the germline ends lie 11 bases apart. The CDR3 holds 16 amino acids from the cysteine to the phenylalanine. Only the CDR3 portion is preserved as DNA: 48 bases, with reading frame beginning at the first base. From a lookup of the germline V gene, CDR1 and CDR2 are MNHEY and SVGAGI.